This T cell receptor (beta chain) is drawn from a study of shared clonotypes between healthy human individuals. Data came from immunoSEQ multiplex PCR; TCRdb stores just in-frame clones and leaves some out. This table has about 2.1 million clones, just over 90% appearing once. The naive CD8 population came from CD45RO-negative cells selected for CCR7, without terminally differentiated effector memory CD45RA+ cells. The CDR3 totals 14 residues. From germline, CDR1 is SGHRS and CDR2 YFSETQ. Trimming left V 0 bases short and J 1 base short, with 7 bases between. Input material: naive CD8+ T cells from PBMCs. This chain connects TRBV5-1 to TRBJ1-1, with D unresolved. The TCR originated in a man between 18 and 35 years old in good health. Some clones in this sample may be carry-over from other donors' samples. The CDR3 spells CASSLGQKNTEAFF. CDR3 coding DNA: TGCGCCAGCAGCTTGGGGCAGAAGAACACTGAAGCTTTCTTT.